The present T cell receptor beta chain was sequenced within a study of graft-versus-host responses after intestinal transplantation. Study in general: Each patient got anti-thymocyte globulin induction, then tacrolimus and steroids for around 3 years.

A remark on this clone: Its antigen is as yet unknown.

Measured with immunoSEQ multiplex PCR; TCRdb has only the in-frame clones, and not every one. Of over 90,000 clones in the sample, roughly 91% are singletons; the top ten hold around 0.5%. The receptor was derived from a human donor who received an intestinal transplant. The specimen was unstimulated CD8+ T cells sorted from spleen or lymph node cells, collected before intestinal transplant.

CDR3 coding DNA: TGTGCCACCAGCAGGACGACAGGGGCTGGGGAGACCCAGTACTTC. As protein: CATSRTTGAGETQYF. This chain connects TRBV15 to TRBJ2-5, with TRBD1 matching over 8 bases. Looked up from germline, CDR1 is LNHNV and CDR2 is YYDKDF (reference sequence). Trimming at V came to 3 bases and at J to 5 bases, leaving 8 bases not matched to a gene. The CDR3 covers 15 residues.